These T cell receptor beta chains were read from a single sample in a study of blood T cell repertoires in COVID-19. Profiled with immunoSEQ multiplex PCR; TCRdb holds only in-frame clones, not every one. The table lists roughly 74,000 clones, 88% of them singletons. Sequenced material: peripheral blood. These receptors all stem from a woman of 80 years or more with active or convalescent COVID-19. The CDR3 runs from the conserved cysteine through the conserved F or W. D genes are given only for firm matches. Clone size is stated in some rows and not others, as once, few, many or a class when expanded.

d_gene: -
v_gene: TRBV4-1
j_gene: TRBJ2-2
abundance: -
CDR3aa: CASSERTVALAGELFF
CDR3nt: TGCGCCAGCAGCGAAAGGACAGTAGCCCTTGCCGGGGAGCTGTTTTTT

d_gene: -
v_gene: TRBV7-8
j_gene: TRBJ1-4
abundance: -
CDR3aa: CASSLGSGVIEKLFF
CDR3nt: TGTGCCAGCAGCTTAGGTTCAGGGGTTATCGAAAAACTGTTTTTT

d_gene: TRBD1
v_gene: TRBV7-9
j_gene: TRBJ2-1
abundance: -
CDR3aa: CASSNWTGLLSGSYNEQFF
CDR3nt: TGTGCCAGCAGCAACTGGACAGGGCTCCTTAGCGGCTCCTACAATGAGCAGTTCTTC

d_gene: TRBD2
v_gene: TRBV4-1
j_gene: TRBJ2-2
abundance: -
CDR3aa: CASSQILAGVAANTGELFF
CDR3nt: TGCGCCAGCAGCCAAATACTAGCGGGGGTGGCTGCGAACACCGGGGAGCTGTTTTTT

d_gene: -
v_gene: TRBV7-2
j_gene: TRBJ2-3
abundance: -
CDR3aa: CASSYRPGDTQYF
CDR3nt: TGTGCCAGCAGCTATAGACCGGGAGATACGCAGTATTTT

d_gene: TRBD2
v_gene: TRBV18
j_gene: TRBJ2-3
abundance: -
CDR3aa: CASSPLGLAGGSTQYF
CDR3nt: TGTGCCAGCTCACCACTTGGACTAGCGGGGGGAAGTACGCAGTATTTT

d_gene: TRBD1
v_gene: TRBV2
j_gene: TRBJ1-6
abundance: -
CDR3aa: CASSIRDRRLNSPLHF
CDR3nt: TGTGCCAGCAGTATCCGGGACAGGAGACTGAATTCACCCCTCCACTTT

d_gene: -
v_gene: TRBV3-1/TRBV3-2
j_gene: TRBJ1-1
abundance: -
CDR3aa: CASSQVWGGATEAFF
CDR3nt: TGTGCCAGCAGCCAAGTGTGGGGAGGGGCCACTGAAGCTTTCTTT

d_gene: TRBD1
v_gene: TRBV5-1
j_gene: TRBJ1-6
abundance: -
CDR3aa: CASSLDRGPLHF
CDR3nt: TGCGCCAGCAGCTTAGACAGGGGTCCCCTCCACTTT

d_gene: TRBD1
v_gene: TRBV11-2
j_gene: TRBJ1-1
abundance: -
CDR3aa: CASSLTGGTEAFF
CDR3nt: TGTGCCAGCAGCTTAACAGGGGGCACTGAAGCTTTCTTT

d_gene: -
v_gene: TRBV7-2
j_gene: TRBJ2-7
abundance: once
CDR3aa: CASSLAPSAAYEQYF
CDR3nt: TGTGCCAGCAGCTTAGCGCCTAGCGCCGCCTACGAGCAGTACTTC

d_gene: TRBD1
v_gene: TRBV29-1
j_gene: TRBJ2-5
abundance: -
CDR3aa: CSVAGGPQETQYF
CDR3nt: TGCAGCGTTGCAGGGGGTCCCCAAGAGACCCAGTACTTC

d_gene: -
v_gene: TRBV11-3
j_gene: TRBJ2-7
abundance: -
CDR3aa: CASSSRATYEQYF
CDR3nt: TGTGCCAGCAGCTCCAGGGCCACCTACGAGCAGTACTTC

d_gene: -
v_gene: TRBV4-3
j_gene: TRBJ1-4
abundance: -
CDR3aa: CASSLQARQTNEKLFF
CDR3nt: TGCGCCAGCAGCCTTCAGGCCCGACAAACTAATGAAAAACTGTTTTTT

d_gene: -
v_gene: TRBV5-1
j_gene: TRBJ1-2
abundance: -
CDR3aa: CASSLVTGPTYGYTF
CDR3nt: TGCGCCAGCAGCTTGGTCACAGGGCCCACCTATGGCTACACCTTC

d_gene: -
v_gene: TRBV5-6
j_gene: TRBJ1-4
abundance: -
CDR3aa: CASSINEKLFF
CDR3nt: TGTGCCAGCAGCATAAATGAAAAACTGTTTTTT

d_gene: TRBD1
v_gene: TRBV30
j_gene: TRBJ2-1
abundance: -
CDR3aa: CAWSEGQGLDEQFF
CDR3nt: TGTGCCTGGAGTGAAGGACAGGGGCTGGATGAGCAGTTCTTC

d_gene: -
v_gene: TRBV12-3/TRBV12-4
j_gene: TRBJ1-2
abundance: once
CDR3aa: CASAETNYGYTF
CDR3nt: TGTGCCAGCGCGGAAACTAACTATGGCTACACCTTC

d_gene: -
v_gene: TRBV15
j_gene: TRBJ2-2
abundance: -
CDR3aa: CATRWRGNTGELFF
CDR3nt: TGTGCCACCAGGTGGAGGGGAAACACCGGGGAGCTGTTTTTT

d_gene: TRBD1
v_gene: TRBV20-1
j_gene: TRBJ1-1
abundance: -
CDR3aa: CSASRQGGGNTEAFF
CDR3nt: TGCAGTGCTAGTCGACAGGGTGGGGGGAACACTGAAGCTTTCTTT